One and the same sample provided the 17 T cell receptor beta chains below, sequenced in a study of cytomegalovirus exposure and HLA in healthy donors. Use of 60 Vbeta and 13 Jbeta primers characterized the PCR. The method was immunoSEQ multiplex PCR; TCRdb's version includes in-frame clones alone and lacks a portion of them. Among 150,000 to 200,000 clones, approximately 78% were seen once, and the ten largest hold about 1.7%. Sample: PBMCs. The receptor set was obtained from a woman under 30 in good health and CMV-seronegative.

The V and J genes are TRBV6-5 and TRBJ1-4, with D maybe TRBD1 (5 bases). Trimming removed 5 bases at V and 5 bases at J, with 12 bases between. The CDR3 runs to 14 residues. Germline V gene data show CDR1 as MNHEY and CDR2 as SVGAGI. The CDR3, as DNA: TGTGCCAGCAGTCGGACAAAGGTGAATGAAAAACTGTTTTTT. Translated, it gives CASSRTKVNEKLFF.

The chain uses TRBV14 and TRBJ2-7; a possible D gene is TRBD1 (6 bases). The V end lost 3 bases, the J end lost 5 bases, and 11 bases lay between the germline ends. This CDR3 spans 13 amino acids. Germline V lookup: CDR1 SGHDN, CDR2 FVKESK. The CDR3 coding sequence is TGTGCCAGCAGCCATGCAGGGGCTCACGAGCAGTACGTC. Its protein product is CASSHAGAHEQYV.

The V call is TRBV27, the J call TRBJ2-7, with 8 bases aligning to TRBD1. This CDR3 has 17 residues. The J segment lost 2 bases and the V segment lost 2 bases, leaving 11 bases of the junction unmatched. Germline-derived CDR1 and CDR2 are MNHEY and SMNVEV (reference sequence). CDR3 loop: CASSLRTGWRSAYEQYF. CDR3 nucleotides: TGTGCCAGCAGTTTACGGACAGGGTGGCGGAGCGCCTACGAGCAGTACTTC.

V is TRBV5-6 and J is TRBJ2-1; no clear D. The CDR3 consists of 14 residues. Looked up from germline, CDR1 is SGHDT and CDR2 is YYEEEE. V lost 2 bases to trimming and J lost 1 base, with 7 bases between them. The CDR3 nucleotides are TGTGCCAGCAGCTTACCGGTGTCCTACAATGAGCAGTTCTTC. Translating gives CASSLPVSYNEQFF.

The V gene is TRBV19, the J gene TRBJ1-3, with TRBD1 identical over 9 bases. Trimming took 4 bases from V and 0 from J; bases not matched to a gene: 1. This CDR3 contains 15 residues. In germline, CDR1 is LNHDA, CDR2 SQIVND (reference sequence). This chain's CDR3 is CASSTDRGSGNTIYF. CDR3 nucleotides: TGTGCCAGTAGTACGGACAGGGGCTCTGGAAACACCATATATTTT. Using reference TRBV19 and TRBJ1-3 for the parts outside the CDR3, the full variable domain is DGGITQSPKYLFRKEGQNVTLSCEQNLNHDAMYWYRQDPGQGLRLIYYSQIVNDFQKGDIAEGYSVSREKKESFPLTVTSAQKNPTAFYLCASSTDRGSGNTIYFGEGSWLTVV.

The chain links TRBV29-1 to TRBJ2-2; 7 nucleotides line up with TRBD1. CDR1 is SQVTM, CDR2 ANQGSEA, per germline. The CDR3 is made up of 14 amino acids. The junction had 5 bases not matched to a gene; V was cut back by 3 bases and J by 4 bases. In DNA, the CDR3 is TGCAGCGTTGACAGGGGGTCGGGCACCGGGGAGCTGTTTTTT. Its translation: CSVDRGSGTGELFF.

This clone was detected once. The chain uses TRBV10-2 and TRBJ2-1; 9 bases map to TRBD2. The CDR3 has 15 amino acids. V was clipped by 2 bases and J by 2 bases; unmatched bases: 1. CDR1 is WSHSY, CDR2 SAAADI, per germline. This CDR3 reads CASSEAGGPYNEQFF. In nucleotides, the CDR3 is TGCGCCAGCAGTGAGGCGGGAGGGCCCTACAATGAGCAGTTCTTC.

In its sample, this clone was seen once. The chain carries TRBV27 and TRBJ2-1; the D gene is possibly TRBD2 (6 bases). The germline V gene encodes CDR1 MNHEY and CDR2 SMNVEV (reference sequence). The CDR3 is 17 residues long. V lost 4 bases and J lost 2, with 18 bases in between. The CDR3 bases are TGTGCCAGCAGTTCCCCCTACGGGAGAGCTCCCTACAATGAGCAGTTCTTC. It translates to CASSSPYGRAPYNEQFF.

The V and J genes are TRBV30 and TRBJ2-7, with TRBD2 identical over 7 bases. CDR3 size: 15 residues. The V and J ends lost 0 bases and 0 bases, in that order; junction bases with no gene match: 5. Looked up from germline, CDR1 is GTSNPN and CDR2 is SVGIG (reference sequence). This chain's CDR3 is CAWSVQAGPSYEQYF. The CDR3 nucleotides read TGTGCCTGGAGTGTACAAGCGGGGCCCTCCTACGAGCAGTACTTC.

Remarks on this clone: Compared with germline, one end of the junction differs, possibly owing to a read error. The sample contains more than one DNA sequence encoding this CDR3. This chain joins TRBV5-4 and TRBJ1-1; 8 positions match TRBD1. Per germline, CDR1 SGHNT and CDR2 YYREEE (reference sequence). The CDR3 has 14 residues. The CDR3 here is CASSEGQVNTEAFF. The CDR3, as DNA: TGTGCCAGCAGCGAGGGACAGGTCAACACTGAGGCTTTCTTT.

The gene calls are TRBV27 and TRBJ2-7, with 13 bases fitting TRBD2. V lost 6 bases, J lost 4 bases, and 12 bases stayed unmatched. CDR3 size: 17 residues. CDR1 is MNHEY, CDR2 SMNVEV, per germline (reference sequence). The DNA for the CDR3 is TGTGCCAGCAGCTTTTCCGGACTAGCGGGAGTTTTGTACGAGCAGTACTTC. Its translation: CASSFSGLAGVLYEQYF.

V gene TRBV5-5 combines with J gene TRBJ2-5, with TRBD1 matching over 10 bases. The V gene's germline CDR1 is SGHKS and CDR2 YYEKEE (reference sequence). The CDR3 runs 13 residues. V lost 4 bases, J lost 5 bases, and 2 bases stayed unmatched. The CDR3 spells CASSLTGGETQYF. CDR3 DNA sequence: TGTGCCAGCAGCCTGACAGGGGGCGAGACCCAGTACTTC.

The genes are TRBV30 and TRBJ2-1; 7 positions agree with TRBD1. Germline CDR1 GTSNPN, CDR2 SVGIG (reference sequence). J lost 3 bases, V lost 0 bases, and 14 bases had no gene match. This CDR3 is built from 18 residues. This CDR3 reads CAWSVPPDRVGFYNEQFF. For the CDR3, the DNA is TGTGCCTGGAGTGTCCCCCCCGACAGGGTGGGCTTCTACAATGAGCAGTTCTTC.

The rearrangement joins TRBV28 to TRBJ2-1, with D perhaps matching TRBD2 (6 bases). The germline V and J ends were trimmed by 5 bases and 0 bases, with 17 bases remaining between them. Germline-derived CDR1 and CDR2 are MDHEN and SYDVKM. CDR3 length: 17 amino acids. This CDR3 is CASSPYTSHTSYNEQFF. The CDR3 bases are TGTGCCAGCAGTCCGTATACTAGCCATACCTCCTACAATGAGCAGTTCTTC.

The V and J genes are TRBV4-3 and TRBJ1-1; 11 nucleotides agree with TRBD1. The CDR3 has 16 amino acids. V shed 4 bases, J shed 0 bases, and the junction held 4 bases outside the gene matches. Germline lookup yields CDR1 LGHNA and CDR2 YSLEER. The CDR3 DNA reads TGCGCCAGCAGCCTCGGACAGGGGGCGGTGAACACTGAAGCTTTCTTT. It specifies CASSLGQGAVNTEAFF.

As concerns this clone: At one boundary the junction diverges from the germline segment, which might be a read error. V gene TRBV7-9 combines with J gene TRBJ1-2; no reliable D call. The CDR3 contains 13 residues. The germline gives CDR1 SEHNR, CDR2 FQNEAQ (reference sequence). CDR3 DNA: TGTTCCAGCAGCAGCGAGAGAAGGTATGGCTACACCTTC. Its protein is CSSSSERRYGYTF. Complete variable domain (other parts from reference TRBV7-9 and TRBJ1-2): DTGVSQNPRHKITKRGQNVTFRCDPISEHNRLYWYRQTLGQGPEFLTYFQNEAQLEKSRLLSDRFSAERPKGSFSTLEIQRTEQGDSAMYLCSSSSERRYGYTFGSGTRLTVV.

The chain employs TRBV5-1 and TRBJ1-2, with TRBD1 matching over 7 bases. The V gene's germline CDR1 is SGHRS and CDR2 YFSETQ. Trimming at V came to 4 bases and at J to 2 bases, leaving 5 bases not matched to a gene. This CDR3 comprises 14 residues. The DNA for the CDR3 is TGCGCCAGCAGCATCTTGACAGGGAACTATGGCTACACCTTC. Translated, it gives CASSILTGNYGYTF.